The 5 T cell receptor beta chains listed next were all sequenced from one sample in a study of T cells after yellow fever vaccination. TCRdb re-analysed the 5' RACE reads in MiXCR, keeping a single row per CDR3 protein. The sample contains about 320,000 distinct CDR3 sequences, about 10% of which appear only once. The material sequenced was CD4+ T cells sorted from PBMCs, taken 45 days after the yellow fever booster vaccination. These receptors came from a man aged 18 to 29 who received the YFV17D yellow fever vaccine.

The chain is built from TRBV7-2 and TRBJ2-7; 9 bases match TRBD2. The CDR3 has 14 residues. Per germline, CDR1 SGHTA and CDR2 FQGNSA. Germline trimming cut 5 bases from V and 5 bases from J; bases unmatched to any gene: 7. The DNA for the CDR3 is TGTGCCAGCAGCCCGGGGACTAGCTGGCACGAGCAGTACGTC. Residues: CASSPGTSWHEQYV.

This clonotype came up a few times. The genes are TRBV29-1 and TRBJ2-1; the D gene is possibly TRBD2 (7 bases). CDR3 size: 14 residues. Trimming removed 6 bases from V and 6 bases from J, with 18 bases in between. Germline values: CDR1 SQVTM, CDR2 ANQGSEA. CDR3 sequence: CSVRGGVLSNEQFF. The CDR3 nucleotides read TGCAGCGTCCGAGGGGGGGTTTTGAGCAATGAGCAGTTCTTC.

The chain employs TRBV12-3 or TRBV12-4 and TRBJ1-5; D not certain. The CDR3 length is 14 residues. V shed 2 bases and J shed 4 bases, with 9 bases lying between them. In nucleotides, the CDR3 is TGTGCCAGCAGTTTAAGGAGTATAAATCAGCCCCAGCATTTT. This encodes CASSLRSINQPQHF.

This clonotype was seen repeatedly, ten times or more. The V call is TRBV4-2, the J call TRBJ1-5; the D gene is possibly TRBD1 (5 bases). V was shortened by 0 bases and J by 6 bases, with 12 bases between the two germline ends. CDR1 and CDR2 from the germline V gene are LGHNA and YNFKEQ. The CDR3 contains 15 residues. CDR3 sequence reads: CASSQDLGGGQPQHF. The CDR3 region has the DNA TGTGCCAGCAGCCAAGATCTTGGCGGGGGTCAGCCCCAGCATTTT.

This clonotype was recorded many times. The chain uses TRBV19 and TRBJ1-5; D uncertain. V shed 8 bases and J shed 9 bases, with 11 bases lying between them. The CDR3 covers 11 residues. CDR1 is LNHDA, CDR2 SQIVND, per germline (reference sequence). This chain's CDR3 is CASGGRAPQHF. DNA of the CDR3: TGTGCCAGTGGAGGGAGGGCGCCCCAGCATTTT.